A single sample is the source of the 19 T cell receptor beta chains below, sequenced in a study of Graves' ophthalmopathy and Graves' hyperthyroidism. Amplified TCR beta CDR3 regions were obtained using RNA transcripts as template. RT-PCR with HTBI primers came first, then second-round multiplex PCR. TCRdb ran MiXCR on the multiplex PCR reads and lists one entry per CDR3 protein. The table records 400,000 or so distinct CDR3 sequences, about a sixth of them present only once. Sequenced input: peripheral blood. The receptors were gathered from an adult woman with stable Graves' hyperthyroidism.

Ten or more counts support this clonotype. J is TRBJ2-4 and V is TRBV7-9; a possible D gene is TRBD2 (7 bases). V lost 4 bases to trimming and J lost 8 bases, with 21 bases between them. Germline lookup yields CDR1 SEHNR and CDR2 FQNEAQ (reference sequence). CDR3 size: 16 residues. CDR3 protein: CASSSLGGGETDIQYF. The CDR3, as DNA: TGTGCCAGCAGCTCCCTAGGCGGGGGCGAAACAGACATTCAGTACTTC. Full variable domain (rest looked up from reference TRBV7-9 and TRBJ2-4): DTGVSQNPRHKITKRGQNVTFRCDPISEHNRLYWYRQTLGQGPEFLTYFQNEAQLEKSRLLSDRFSAERPKGSFSTLEIQRTEQGDSAMYLCASSSLGGGETDIQYFGAGTRLSVL.

V and J are TRBV12-3 or TRBV12-4 and TRBJ1-1; D perhaps matches TRBD1 (5 bases). The CDR3 is 12 residues long. Deletions cut 8 bases from V and 5 bases from J, with 12 bases between. Written as DNA, the CDR3 is TGTGCCAGCGACGGGGGGGGAACTGAAGCTTTCTTT. Translating gives CASDGGGTEAFF.

This clonotype showed up many times. The V and J genes are TRBV5-8 and TRBJ2-7; 9 bases match TRBD1. CDR1 is SGHTS, CDR2 YDEGEE, per germline. V lost 4 bases to trimming and J lost 5 bases; unmatched junction nucleotides: 4. The CDR3 sequence is 13 residues long. The CDR3 DNA follows: TGTGCCAGCAGCCGGGACAGGGTCGACGAGCAGTACTTC. It yields the protein CASSRDRVDEQYF.

This clonotype was detected a few times. CDR3 nucleotides: TGTGCCAGCAGCTTAGGACGGAGTCGGGCCTACGAGCAGTACTTC. Its translation is CASSLGRSRAYEQYF. This rearrangement joins TRBV7-9 to TRBJ2-7; no reliable D call. The V gene lost 1 base and the J gene lost 2 bases, with 12 bases spanning the gap. Germline V CDR1 and CDR2: SEHNR, FQNEAQ (reference sequence). The CDR3 extends over 15 amino acids.

This clonotype was observed many times. The chain links TRBV6-4 to TRBJ1-1; no firm D call. The CDR3 is 17 residues long. V was trimmed by 3 bases and J by 0 bases, leaving 17 bases between them. Germline-derived CDR1 and CDR2 are MRHNA and SNTAGT. CDR3: CASSETRGWEMNTEAFF. The CDR3 DNA sequence: TGTGCCAGCAGTGAAACTCGAGGGTGGGAAATGAACACTGAAGCTTTCTTT.

This clonotype was counted many times. This rearrangement joins TRBV2 to TRBJ1-2, with D perhaps matching TRBD1 (6 bases). V shed 8 bases and J shed 2 bases, with 15 bases lying between them. The CDR3 is 14 residues long. The germline CDR1 and CDR2 sequences are SNHLY and FYNNEI. CDR3 in amino acids: CASSETGQNYGYTF. Here the CDR3 DNA reads TGTGCCAGCTCCGAGACAGGTCAAAACTATGGCTACACCTTC.

This clonotype showed up many times. The rearrangement uses TRBV30 and TRBJ2-7; D perhaps matches TRBD1 (6 bases). Per the germline V gene, CDR1 is GTSNPN and CDR2 is SVGIG (reference sequence). Trimming pared 5 bases from V and 2 bases from J, leaving 19 bases between. The CDR3 contains 15 residues. The CDR3 reads CAWDALGSGAYEQYF. CDR3 DNA: TGTGCCTGGGACGCCCTTGGGTCAGGGGCCTACGAGCAGTACTTC.

This clonotype was counted at least ten times. V and J are TRBV27 and TRBJ2-7; 10 nucleotides align to TRBD1. The ends lost 7 bases at V and 3 bases at J; junction bases unmatched: 6. The CDR3 loop spans 14 amino acids. Germline CDR1 reads MNHEY; CDR2 reads SMNVEV (reference sequence). CDR3 sequence: CASKGTGELYEQYF. DNA of the CDR3: TGTGCCAGCAAGGGGACAGGGGAACTCTACGAGCAGTACTTC.

This clonotype was observed many times. The V call is TRBV6-1, the J call TRBJ2-2, with 8 bases aligning to TRBD2. The CDR3 length is 14 residues. The V and J ends lost 3 bases and 6 bases, in that order; junction bases with no gene match: 3. CDR1 MNHNS and CDR2 SASEGT come from the germline V gene. In nucleotides, the CDR3 is TGTGCCAGCAGTGATTGGACTAGCCCCGGGGAGCTGTTTTTT. This translates into CASSDWTSPGELFF.

This clonotype was counted at least ten times. The CDR3 reads CASSLVEGGPSEQYF. DNA of the CDR3: TGTGCCAGCAGCTTAGTAGAGGGAGGGCCGTCAGAGCAGTACTTC. The V call is TRBV11-2, the J call TRBJ2-7, with 7 bases that match TRBD2. This CDR3 is built from 15 residues. The ends lost 1 base at V and 7 bases at J; junction bases unmatched: 10. From germline, CDR1 is SGHAT and CDR2 FQNNGV.

The rearrangement links TRBV24-1 to TRBJ1-1, with TRBD1 as a possible D gene (5 bases). V gave up 11 bases and J gave up 2 bases, with 20 bases separating them. CDR1 is KGHDR and CDR2 is SFDVKD in the germline V gene. The CDR3 spans 15 residues. The CDR3 DNA follows: TGTGCCAGCATTTTATCGCGGCAGGGAAACACTGAAGCTTTCTTT. Its protein is CASILSRQGNTEAFF.

The genes are TRBV20-1 and TRBJ2-7; 8 bases are shared with TRBD2. Unmatched junction bases numbered 9, after V lost 0 bases and J lost 5 bases. CDR3 size: 15 residues. Per the germline V gene, CDR1 is DFQATT and CDR2 is SNEGSKA (reference sequence). This CDR3 reads CSARDQRAGVDEQYF. In DNA form, the CDR3 reads TGCAGTGCTAGAGATCAGCGAGCGGGAGTCGACGAGCAGTACTTC.

This clonotype was seen many times. The chain recombines TRBV6-2 or TRBV6-3 with TRBJ2-6; D not resolved. The ends were cut back, 0 bases at V and 2 bases at J, with 5 bases in the middle. The CDR3 is 15 amino acids. Germline loops: CDR1 MNHEY, CDR2 SVGEGT. The CDR3 DNA reads TGTGCCAGCAGTTACTCTAGCCCTGGGGCCAACGTCCTGACTTTC. It yields the protein CASSYSSPGANVLTF.

This clonotype was counted at least ten times. The chain uses TRBV4-1 and TRBJ2-7; 11 bases map to TRBD2. The CDR3 runs to 15 residues. Per germline, CDR1 MGHRA and CDR2 YSYEKL. The V and J ends lost 4 bases and 0 bases, in that order; junction bases with no gene match: 2. DNA for the CDR3: TGCGCCAGCAGCCCTAGCGGGAGGAGCTCCTACGAGCAGTACTTC. Its translation: CASSPSGRSSYEQYF.

This clonotype was counted many times. The rearrangement joins TRBV7-9 to TRBJ2-2; the D gene is possibly TRBD2 (5 bases). Trimming took 2 bases from V and 0 from J, leaving 10 bases between them. Looked up from germline, CDR1 is SEHNR and CDR2 is FQNEAQ (reference sequence). This CDR3 is built from 16 residues. CDR3 region: CASSLYWETNTGELFF. In nucleotides, the CDR3 is TGTGCCAGCAGCTTATATTGGGAGACGAACACCGGGGAGCTGTTTTTT. The variable domain in full, with the rest retrieved from reference TRBV7-9 and TRBJ2-2, is DTGVSQNPRHKITKRGQNVTFRCDPISEHNRLYWYRQTLGQGPEFLTYFQNEAQLEKSRLLSDRFSAERPKGSFSTLEIQRTEQGDSAMYLCASSLYWETNTGELFFGEGSRLTVL.

This clonotype was seen at least ten times. The chain couples TRBV6-5 to TRBJ2-7; D remains ambiguous. V was shortened by 0 bases and J by 0 bases, with 12 bases between the two germline ends. The CDR3 extends over 16 amino acids. Per germline, CDR1 MNHEY and CDR2 SVGAGI. CDR3 sequence: CASSYSFLAASYEQYF. DNA of the CDR3: TGTGCCAGCAGTTACTCCTTCCTGGCAGCCTCCTACGAGCAGTACTTC.

Here the CDR3 DNA reads TGTGCCAGCAGCGAGGACAGGGAAGGAACTAACTATGGCTACACCTTC. It yields the protein CASSEDREGTNYGYTF. The V and J genes are TRBV3-1 and TRBJ1-2, with 8 bases lining up with TRBD1. Germline CDR1 is LGHDT and CDR2 is YNNKEL (reference sequence). This CDR3 has 16 amino acids. Germline trimming cut 5 bases from V and 0 bases from J; bases unmatched to any gene: 8.

In its sample, this clonotype was seen many times. A single base separates this from a much larger clone, so it may be a read error. The J gene is TRBJ2-5, the V gene TRBV28, with D unclear. Germline assignment: CDR1 MDHEN and CDR2 SYDVKM. The CDR3 consists of 12 residues. The CDR3 is CASLTGQGTQYF. In DNA, the CDR3 is TGTGCCAGCTTGACGGGCCAAGGGACCCAGTACTTC.

In its sample, this clonotype was seen many times. This rearrangement joins TRBV29-1 to TRBJ2-7, with TRBD1 identical over 10 bases. With V trimmed by 3 bases and J by 3 bases, 2 bases remained unmatched. Germline CDR1 and CDR2: SQVTM and ANQGSEA. The CDR3 runs to 13 residues. This chain's CDR3 is CSVDGTGDYEQYF. The DNA for the CDR3 is TGCAGCGTTGATGGGACAGGGGACTACGAGCAGTACTTC.